Listed below are T cell receptor beta chains from one sample, sequenced in a study of control samples from healthy donors and cancer patients. This table comes from immunoSEQ multiplex PCR, and its TCRdb copy is limited to in-frame clones, with some not included. The sample has about 200,000 clones, 90% to 95% seen once. Sequenced material: blood. The receptors shown here come from a man aged 25-45 years in good health. The CDR3 runs from the conserved cysteine through the conserved F or W. The D gene is left open where the match is weak. Clone size appears in some rows only: once, few, many, or a class for an expanded clone.

TRBJ2-1 | NA | TRBV24-1 | TRBD1 | TGTGCCACCAGTGATTTCAAACCCGGGACAGGGGCGCACAATGAGCAGTTCTTC | CATSDFKPGTGAHNEQFF
TRBJ2-3 | NA | TRBV2 | TRBD1 | TGTGCCGGAGAGGGACAGACTAGCACAGATACGCAGTATTTT | CAGEGQTSTDTQYF
TRBJ2-7 | once | TRBV19 | NA | TGTGCCAGTAAGATGCGGGAAAACTCCTACGAGCAGTACTTC | CASKMRENSYEQYF
TRBJ1-4 | NA | TRBV6-6 | NA | TGTGCCAGCAAGGTGACTGCAACTAATGAAAAACTGTTTTTT | CASKVTATNEKLFF
TRBJ2-5 | NA | TRBV9 | NA | TGTGCCAGCAGCCTACATCAATCGGAGACCCAGTACTTC | CASSLHQSETQYF
TRBJ1-1 | NA | TRBV25-1 | NA | TGTGCCAGCAGTACAGGGCCAAACACTGAAGCTTTCTTT | CASSTGPNTEAFF
TRBJ1-4 | NA | TRBV27 | TRBD1 | TGTGCCAGCAGTTTTATACAGGGGGCGGGGAATGAAAAACTGTTTTTT | CASSFIQGAGNEKLFF
TRBJ1-5 | NA | TRBV19 | NA | TGTGCCAGTAGTATAGGAGTTTATAGCAATCAGCCCCAGCATTTT | CASSIGVYSNQPQHF
TRBJ1-3 | NA | TRBV15 | NA | TGTGCCACCAGCAGAGTTCCGGGGCGCCACTCTGGAAACACCATATATTTT | CATSRVPGRHSGNTIYF
TRBJ1-4 | NA | TRBV11-2 | TRBD1 | TGTGCCAGCAGCTCCCAGGGGGCGGGGAGTGAAAAACTGTTTTTT | CASSSQGAGSEKLFF